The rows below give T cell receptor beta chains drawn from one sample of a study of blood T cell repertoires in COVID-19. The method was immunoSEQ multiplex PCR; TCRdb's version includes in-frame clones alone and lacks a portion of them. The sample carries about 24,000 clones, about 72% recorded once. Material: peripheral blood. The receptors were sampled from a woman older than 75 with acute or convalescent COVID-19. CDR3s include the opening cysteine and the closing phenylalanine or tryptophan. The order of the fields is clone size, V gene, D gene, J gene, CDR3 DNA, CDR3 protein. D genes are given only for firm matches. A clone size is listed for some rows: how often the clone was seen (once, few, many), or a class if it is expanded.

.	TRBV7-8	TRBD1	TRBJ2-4	TGTGCCAGCAGCATCACAGGGGATAACATTCAGTACTTC	CASSITGDNIQYF
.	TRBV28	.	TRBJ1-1	TGTGCCATCTCCCTGTCTATTTACACTGAAGCTTTCTTT	CAISLSIYTEAFF
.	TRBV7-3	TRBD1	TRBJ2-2	TGTGCCAGCAGCTCCGGACAGGCTTCCGGGGAGCTGTTTTTT	CASSSGQASGELFF
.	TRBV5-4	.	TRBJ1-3	TGTGCCAGCAGCGTGAGAGTAGGAAACACCATATATTTT	CASSVRVGNTIYF
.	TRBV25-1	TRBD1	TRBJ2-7	TGTGCCAGCAGGAGAGATCCGGGACAGGGGGTTGGAGACGAGCAGTACTTC	CASRRDPGQGVGDEQYF
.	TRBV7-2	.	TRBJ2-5	TGTGCCAGCAGCTTAGGGGGCGAAGGGCAAGAGACCCAGTACTTC	CASSLGGEGQETQYF
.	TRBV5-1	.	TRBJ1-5	TGCGCCAGCAGCTTGGGGCCGAATCAGCCCCAGCATTTT	CASSLGPNQPQHF
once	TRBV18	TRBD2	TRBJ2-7	TGTGCCAGCTCACCGGGACTAGCGGGGATCTACGAGCAGTACTTC	CASSPGLAGIYEQYF
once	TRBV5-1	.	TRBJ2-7	TGCGCCAGCAGCTTTGGAACGGGAGTGACTTCATCTCGCGAGCAGTACTTC	CASSFGTGVTSSREQYF
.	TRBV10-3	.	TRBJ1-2	TGTGCCATCAGTGAGGCGGTTTATGGCTACACCTTC	CAISEAVYGYTF